This T cell receptor beta chain was found in a study of response to subunit inactivated influenza vaccine. Study-wide points: Each seasonal influenza vaccination, the authors suggested, recruits few new T cells.

The CDR3 sequence is 16 residues long. V shed 3 bases, J shed 5 bases, and the junction held 8 bases outside the gene matches. TCRdb reprocessed the RT-PCR reads via MiXCR and lists one record per CDR3 protein. The table records under 950,000 distinct CDR3 sequences, approximately 21% of them present only once. About this clonotype: What it binds is unknown.

The rearrangement links TRBV12-3 or TRBV12-4 to TRBJ2-3; 10 nucleotides agree with TRBD2. The source of this sequence is a man aged 45-65 years who received an inactivated influenza vaccine. The sequenced sample was PBMCs from blood, obtained 5 days after vaccination. The CDR3 reads CASSLTPAGGKDTQYF. In DNA, the CDR3 is TGTGCCAGCAGTTTGACTCCAGCGGGAGGGAAAGATACGCAGTATTTT.